This entry concerns a single T cell receptor beta chain. Antigen: not known. The treatment is: roughly 19 received Ad26.COV2.S at low or high dose, single or two shots; roughly five received placebo; per-sample allocation not given. Day 63 after the first vaccine or placebo injection was the time point for sampling. This record comes from a study of Ad26.COV2.S vaccination and SARS-CoV-2 variants. Across the study: Of the COV1001 trial arms, the Ad26.COV2.S arm included the donor. Administration of Ad26.COV2.S was intramuscular, either once or twice 56 days apart.

Some clones are missing from TCRdb's copy, which holds only in-frame ones; the method was immunoSEQ multiplex PCR. Counted here are 350,000 to 600,000 clones, roughly nine tenths occurring once; the ten biggest clones make up under 2%. Study results and limitations: Spike-specific TCR breadth ran higher among vaccine recipients than placebo recipients. Substantial post-vaccination breadth of spike-specific CD8+ and CD4+ T cell responses was reported.

The CDR3 extends over 12 amino acids. Germline V gene sequence: CDR1 SGHDT, CDR2 YYEEEE. Trimming pared 2 bases from V and 10 bases from J, leaving 12 bases between. The sequencing here drew on peripheral blood, taken in a trial of Ad26.COV2.S vaccine versus placebo. The sequence was obtained from a person between 18 and 60 years old who received the Ad26.COV2.S COVID-19 vaccine or a placebo. The chain joins TRBV5-6 to TRBJ1-2; D is uncertain. The CDR3 region is CASSLRRVDYTF. The CDR3 DNA reads as TGTGCCAGCAGCTTACGGAGGGTTGACTACACCTTC. Drawing the rest from reference TRBV5-6 and TRBJ1-2, the complete variable domain is DAGVTQSPTHLIKTRGQQVTLRCSPKSGHDTVSWYQQALGQGPQFIFQYYEEEERQRGNFPDRFSGHQFPNYSSELNVNALLLGDSALYLCASSLRRVDYTFGSGTRLTVV.